What follows are 21 T cell receptor beta chains derived from one specimen sequenced in a study of beta chain features in type 1 diabetes. Reverse transcribing all isolated RNA meant expressed TCRB transcripts were sequenced. Here immunoSEQ multiplex PCR was the method, and the copy in TCRdb shows in-frame clones only, minus some. The sample lists hundreds of thousands of clones; roughly 10% were seen once. Sequenced sample: naive CD4+ T cells from blood. The receptors stem from a woman under 30 in good health.

This clone was counted only a few times. V gene TRBV6-4 combines with J gene TRBJ2-6; TRBD1 aligns across 11 bases. Germline V CDR1 and CDR2: MRHNA, SNTAGT. V was pared by 8 bases and J by 0 bases, with 6 bases of the junction left unmatched. This CDR3 has 17 residues. The DNA of the CDR3 is TGTGCCAGCCGCGGACAGGGGGCTTCCTCTGGGGCCAACGTCCTGACTTTC. Its translation: CASRGQGASSGANVLTF.

This clone was observed a few times. The rearrangement joins TRBV18 to TRBJ2-2, with D maybe TRBD2 (5 bases). Germline loops: CDR1 KGHSH, CDR2 LQKENI. Trimming stripped 0 bases from V and 5 bases from J, with 16 bases between. This CDR3 spans 17 amino acids. The CDR3 spells CASSPPHKLASTGELFF. CDR3 sequence (DNA): TGTGCCAGCTCACCACCACATAAGCTAGCAAGTACCGGGGAGCTGTTTTTT.

The gene calls are TRBV27 and TRBJ1-6; D might be TRBD1 (5 bases). In germline, CDR1 is MNHEY, CDR2 SMNVEV (reference sequence). The V gene lost 4 bases and the J gene lost 8 bases, with 12 bases spanning the gap. The CDR3 runs to 14 residues. The chain's CDR3 is CASSSSRTHSPLHF. CDR3 nucleotide sequence: TGTGCCAGCAGTTCGTCGCGGACACATTCACCCCTCCACTTT.

This clone turned up a few times. This chain joins TRBV7-2 and TRBJ2-5; D perhaps matches TRBD2 (5 bases). The CDR3 length is 14 residues. V shed 3 bases and J shed 5 bases, with 13 bases lying between them. Per the germline V gene, CDR1 is SGHTA and CDR2 is FQGNSA. The CDR3 sequence is CASSFSASFETQYF. The CDR3 DNA sequence: TGTGCCAGCAGCTTTAGCGCTAGTTTTGAGACCCAGTACTTC.

This chain links TRBV2 with TRBJ1-1, with TRBD1 as a possible D gene (5 bases). The CDR3 runs 13 residues. Germline lookup yields CDR1 SNHLY and CDR2 FYNNEI. Trimming cost V 7 bases and J 8 bases, with 17 bases left between them. The DNA of the CDR3 is TGTGCCAGCACGTTAGGGGTGGCAGTAGAAGCTTTCTTT. It codes for CASTLGVAVEAFF.

The table lists this clone with a few counts. This chain links TRBV5-1 with TRBJ2-1; D remains ambiguous. Deletions cut 4 bases from V and 2 bases from J, with 7 bases between. The CDR3 is 13 residues long. Germline CDR1 is SGHRS and CDR2 is YFSETQ. In nucleotides, the CDR3 is TGCGCCAGCAGCCCGGAGCCCTACAATGAGCAGTTCTTC. Translating gives CASSPEPYNEQFF.

The V gene is TRBV19, the J gene TRBJ2-3; D uncertain. The V gene's germline CDR1 is LNHDA and CDR2 SQIVND (reference sequence). V gave up 5 bases and J gave up 3 bases, with 12 bases separating them. The CDR3 has 14 residues. The CDR3 DNA reads as TGTGCCAGTAGTCCTACCGTTGGTACAGATACGCAGTATTTT. This translates into CASSPTVGTDTQYF.

This clone was counted only a few times. V is TRBV7-2 and J is TRBJ2-5, with 10 bases fitting TRBD1. This CDR3 is built from 14 residues. Looked up from germline, CDR1 is SGHTA and CDR2 is FQGNSA. Trimming cost V 4 bases and J 3 bases; bases outside gene matches: 2. The CDR3 reads CASSSTGGEETQYF. The CDR3 nucleotides are TGTGCCAGCAGCTCGACAGGGGGCGAAGAGACCCAGTACTTC.

The sample holds a few counts of this clone. The chain uses TRBV9 and TRBJ2-3; TRBD1 matches 7 bases. V trimming: 0 bases; J trimming: 2 bases; junction bases outside the gene matches: 6. Germline-derived CDR1 and CDR2 are SGDLS and YYNGEE. The length of the CDR3 is 16 residues. CDR3 protein: CASSVGTGQYTDTQYF. The CDR3 DNA reads as TGTGCCAGCAGCGTAGGGACGGGACAGTACACAGATACGCAGTATTTT.

This chain uses TRBV10-3 with TRBJ2-6, with 11 bases lining up with TRBD1. The V gene's germline CDR1 is ENHRY and CDR2 SYGVKD. The CDR3 spans 18 residues. With V trimmed by 4 bases and J by 0 bases, 5 bases remained unmatched. The DNA for the CDR3 is TGTGCCATCAGTGGTTGGACAGGGGGCGACTCTGGGGCCAACGTCCTGACTTTC. It translates to CAISGWTGGDSGANVLTF.

This clone was observed a few times. This chain joins TRBV28 and TRBJ2-7; TRBD2 matches at 7 bases. The trim removed 5 bases at V and 0 bases at J, leaving 10 bases unmatched. CDR1 and CDR2 from the germline V gene are MDHEN and SYDVKM. CDR3 size: 16 residues. CDR3 sequence reads: CASSPTRGRASYEQYV. The CDR3 region has the DNA TGTGCCAGCAGTCCCACCCGGGGGAGGGCCTCCTACGAGCAGTACGTC.

V and J are TRBV10-3 and TRBJ2-7; tentatively, D is TRBD1 or TRBD2 (5 bases each). CDR1 is ENHRY, CDR2 SYGVKD, per germline. The CDR3 loop spans 14 amino acids. V lost 3 bases and J 0 bases, leaving 9 bases between the germline ends. CDR3 nucleotide sequence: TGTGCCATCAGTGATTCGGGGCTCTCCTACGAGCAGTACGTC. Protein sequence: CAISDSGLSYEQYV.

This clone came up a few times. The chain is built from TRBV28 and TRBJ2-5; TRBD2 aligns across 8 bases. The CDR3 is made up of 13 amino acids. Per the germline V gene, CDR1 is MDHEN and CDR2 is SYDVKM. V lost 7 bases and J lost 7; bases outside the gene matches: 8. CDR3 DNA sequence: TGTGCCAGCACTAGCGGGTCGGCCGGGACCCAGTACTTC. It is translated as CASTSGSAGTQYF.

This clone was seen only a few times. The chain recombines TRBV7-8 with TRBJ2-3; 11 bases agree with TRBD2. The germline V gene encodes CDR1 SGHVS and CDR2 FQNEAQ. CDR3 size: 16 residues. The V gene end was trimmed by 8 bases and the J gene end by 3 bases; junction bases not matched to a gene: 10. In DNA form, the CDR3 reads TGTGCCAGCGCCCCCCGCCGACTAGCGGGAACAGATACGCAGTATTTT. This sequence encodes CASAPRRLAGTDTQYF.

The V gene is TRBV6-6, the J gene TRBJ2-3, with TRBD1 identical over 7 bases. Trimming removed 0 bases from V and 3 bases from J; junction bases left unmatched: 6. The V gene's germline CDR1 is MNHNY and CDR2 SVGAGI (reference sequence). The CDR3 is 16 residues long. CDR3 protein: CASSYSGTEATDTQYF. The CDR3 DNA reads as TGTGCCAGCAGTTACTCCGGGACAGAAGCGACAGATACGCAGTATTTT.

This clone was observed a handful of times. The V call is TRBV18, the J call TRBJ2-5, with 7 positions matching TRBD1. J lost 5 bases, V lost 3 bases, and 6 bases had no gene match. Germline V gives CDR1 KGHSH, CDR2 LQKENI. The CDR3 covers 14 residues. CDR3 sequence: CASSPTGSEETQYF. The CDR3 DNA reads as TGTGCCAGCTCACCGACAGGGAGTGAGGAGACCCAGTACTTC.

This sequence joins TRBV11-3 and TRBJ2-3, with TRBD1 as a possible D gene (6 bases). The CDR3 sequence is 13 residues long. Trimming took off 1 base at V and 11 bases at J, with 13 bases between the two ends. Looked up from germline, CDR1 is SGHNT and CDR2 is YENEEA. In DNA, the CDR3 is TGTGCCAGCAGCTTAGGTAACAGGGCCGAGCAGTATTTT. Translated: CASSLGNRAEQYF. Filled out from reference TRBV11-3 and TRBJ2-3, the complete variable domain reads EAGVVQSPRYKIIEKKQPVAFWCNPISGHNTLYWYLQNLGQGPELLIRYENEEAVDDSQLPKDRFSAERLKGVDSTLKIQPAELGDSAVYLCASSLGNRAEQYFGPGTRLTVL.

This clone has only a few counts. The chain employs TRBV4-1 and TRBJ2-3, with 8 bases identical to TRBD2. CDR1 is MGHRA and CDR2 is YSYEKL in the germline V gene. With 3 bases clipped from V and 3 bases from J, the junction kept 14 bases outside the gene matches. This CDR3 has 18 residues. The CDR3 loop reads CASSHPPRLAMATDTQYF. DNA of the CDR3: TGCGCCAGCAGCCACCCGCCCCGACTAGCGATGGCGACAGATACGCAGTATTTT.

J is TRBJ2-7 and V is TRBV20-1, with D perhaps matching TRBD2 (6 bases). This CDR3 is built from 11 residues. CDR1 DFQATT and CDR2 SNEGSKA come from the germline V gene (reference sequence). V was pared by 6 bases and J by 3 bases, with 9 bases between. In DNA form, the CDR3 reads TGCAGTGCGCGGGACGTCTACGAGCAGTACGTC. Encoded protein: CSARDVYEQYV.

The chain links TRBV2 to TRBJ1-1; maybe TRBD1 (6 bases). Germline V gene lookup returns CDR1 SNHLY and CDR2 FYNNEI. Trimming took 5 bases from V and 3 from J, leaving 16 bases between them. The CDR3 consists of 15 residues. The DNA for the CDR3 is TGTGCCAGCAGTCCCCGCCGGGGGCAGGACACTGAAGCTTTCTTT. Amino acid sequence: CASSPRRGQDTEAFF.

The chain is built from TRBV5-1 and TRBJ1-5; D might be TRBD1 (5 bases). The length of the CDR3 is 15 residues. V gave up 4 bases and J gave up 5 bases, with 16 bases separating them. The V gene's germline CDR1 is SGHRS and CDR2 YFSETQ. The CDR3 bases are TGCGCCAGCAGCCCAACGGGGCCAAAAGATCAGCCCCAGCATTTT. It yields the protein CASSPTGPKDQPQHF.